A selection of T cell receptor beta chains follows, all from one sample in a study of cytomegalovirus exposure and HLA in healthy donors. Produced via immunoSEQ multiplex PCR; TCRdb's table is partial and in-frame only. Of about 130,000 clones listed, about three quarters are singletons. Sample: PBMCs. The receptors originated from a woman under 30 in good health and CMV-seronegative. Each CDR3 is given with its conserved first and last residue. A D gene is named only where the DNA matches it firmly. Some rows have no size entry. The others give once, few or many, or a class for an expanded clone.

clone_size: few
j_call: TRBJ2-7
d_call: .
v_call: TRBV6-4
cdr3_aa: CASSDERGGEQYF
cdr3_nt: TGTGCCAGCAGTGACGAGAGGGGGGGGGAGCAGTACTTC

clone_size: .
j_call: TRBJ2-7
d_call: .
v_call: TRBV15
cdr3_aa: CATSRERTEPYEQYF
cdr3_nt: TGTGCCACCAGCAGAGAACGGACAGAACCCTACGAGCAGTACTTC

clone_size: .
j_call: TRBJ2-1
d_call: TRBD2
v_call: TRBV9
cdr3_aa: CASSVASGRAVEQFF
cdr3_nt: TGTGCCAGCAGCGTAGCTAGCGGGAGGGCGGTTGAGCAGTTCTTC

clone_size: once
j_call: TRBJ2-7
d_call: TRBD1
v_call: TRBV11-2
cdr3_aa: CASSLGQGALHEQYF
cdr3_nt: TGTGCCAGCAGCCTGGGACAGGGAGCTCTCCACGAGCAGTACTTC

clone_size: .
j_call: TRBJ2-5
d_call: TRBD1
v_call: TRBV30
cdr3_aa: CAWKTGGASQETQYF
cdr3_nt: TGTGCCTGGAAAACAGGGGGCGCGAGCCAAGAGACCCAGTACTTC

clone_size: .
j_call: TRBJ1-1
d_call: .
v_call: TRBV28
cdr3_aa: CASTYTVNTEAFF
cdr3_nt: TGTGCCAGCACGTACACCGTGAACACTGAAGCTTTCTTT

clone_size: .
j_call: TRBJ1-3
d_call: .
v_call: TRBV18
cdr3_aa: CASSPREGRSGNTIYF
cdr3_nt: TGTGCCAGCTCCCCTCGGGAAGGACGCTCTGGAAACACCATATATTTT

clone_size: .
j_call: TRBJ2-1
d_call: .
v_call: TRBV4-1
cdr3_aa: CASSQDRGATYNEQFF
cdr3_nt: TGCGCCAGCAGCCAAGATCGGGGGGCAACCTACAATGAGCAGTTCTTC

clone_size: .
j_call: TRBJ2-3
d_call: .
v_call: TRBV7-6
cdr3_aa: CASSLAGGGPMGNTQYF
cdr3_nt: TGTGCCAGCAGCTTAGCGGGGGGAGGACCGATGGGGAATACGCAGTATTTT

clone_size: .
j_call: TRBJ2-4
d_call: .
v_call: TRBV30
cdr3_aa: CAWSLEMTFGIQYF
cdr3_nt: TGTGCCTGGAGCCTGGAGATGACTTTCGGCATTCAGTACTTC

clone_size: few
j_call: TRBJ2-7
d_call: .
v_call: TRBV10-1
cdr3_aa: CASSEGASYEQYF
cdr3_nt: TGCGCCAGCAGTGAGGGAGCCTCCTACGAGCAGTACTTC

clone_size: .
j_call: TRBJ1-5
d_call: .
v_call: TRBV2
cdr3_aa: CASSEWDSGVVSYQPQHF
cdr3_nt: TGTGCCAGCAGTGAGTGGGATTCGGGGGTTGTAAGTTATCAGCCCCAGCATTTT

clone_size: .
j_call: TRBJ2-3
d_call: TRBD2
v_call: TRBV6-1
cdr3_aa: CASSEWVAGGPRTDTQYF
cdr3_nt: TGTGCCAGCAGTGAATGGGTAGCGGGAGGGCCGAGAACAGATACGCAGTATTTT

clone_size: .
j_call: TRBJ1-3
d_call: .
v_call: TRBV6-5
cdr3_aa: CASSYGRGTIYF
cdr3_nt: TGTGCCAGCAGTTACGGGCGGGGAACCATATATTTT

clone_size: .
j_call: TRBJ2-5
d_call: TRBD2
v_call: TRBV20-1
cdr3_aa: CSATSGTTQYF
cdr3_nt: TGCAGTGCCACTAGCGGGACGACCCAGTACTTC

clone_size: .
j_call: TRBJ1-3
d_call: .
v_call: TRBV5-6
cdr3_aa: CASSRDSLDVYF
cdr3_nt: TGTGCCAGCAGCCGGGACTCCCTGGACGTATATTTT

clone_size: .
j_call: TRBJ1-6
d_call: TRBD1
v_call: TRBV30
cdr3_aa: CAWSRDRVELSPLHF
cdr3_nt: TGTGCCTGGAGCAGGGACAGGGTGGAACTTTCACCCCTCCACTTT

clone_size: .
j_call: TRBJ1-2
d_call: TRBD1
v_call: TRBV30
cdr3_aa: CAWRDRGTGYTF
cdr3_nt: TGTGCCTGGCGGGACAGGGGGACTGGCTACACCTTC

clone_size: .
j_call: TRBJ1-4
d_call: TRBD1
v_call: TRBV2
cdr3_aa: CASSRTGGGEKLFF
cdr3_nt: TGTGCCAGCAGCCGAACAGGGGGCGGGGAAAAACTGTTTTTT

clone_size: .
j_call: TRBJ1-2
d_call: TRBD1
v_call: TRBV2
cdr3_aa: CASSDRIGGDDYGYTF
cdr3_nt: TGTGCCAGCAGTGACCGTATAGGGGGCGACGATTATGGCTACACCTTC

clone_size: .
j_call: TRBJ2-5
d_call: TRBD2
v_call: TRBV5-1
cdr3_aa: CASSSLAGQETQYF
cdr3_nt: TGCGCCAGCAGCTCGTTAGCGGGCCAAGAGACCCAGTACTTC

clone_size: .
j_call: TRBJ1-5
d_call: .
v_call: TRBV6-1
cdr3_aa: CAAAGGINQPQHF
cdr3_nt: TGTGCCGCTGCGGGCGGAATCAATCAGCCCCAGCATTTT

clone_size: .
j_call: TRBJ2-3
d_call: TRBD2
v_call: TRBV30
cdr3_aa: CAWSRPGGTQYF
cdr3_nt: TGCGCCTGGAGTCGACCGGGGGGTACGCAGTATTTT

clone_size: .
j_call: TRBJ2-7
d_call: .
v_call: TRBV15
cdr3_aa: CATSRDRDYEQYF
cdr3_nt: TGTGCCACCAGCAGAGATCGGGACTACGAGCAGTACTTC

clone_size: .
j_call: TRBJ2-1
d_call: TRBD2
v_call: TRBV15
cdr3_aa: CATSSGAGGEYNEQFF
cdr3_nt: TGTGCCACCAGCAGTGGTGCGGGAGGCGAATACAATGAGCAGTTCTTC

clone_size: .
j_call: TRBJ1-5
d_call: TRBD1
v_call: TRBV6-5
cdr3_aa: CASRIDREYQPQHF
cdr3_nt: TGTGCCAGCAGGATAGACAGGGAATATCAGCCCCAGCATTTT

clone_size: .
j_call: TRBJ2-1
d_call: TRBD2
v_call: TRBV30
cdr3_aa: CAWSYKLAAPYNEQFF
cdr3_nt: TGTGCCTGGAGTTATAAACTAGCGGCACCCTACAATGAGCAGTTCTTC

clone_size: .
j_call: TRBJ1-5
d_call: .
v_call: TRBV19
cdr3_aa: CASSIDQIGAPNQPQHF
cdr3_nt: TGTGCCAGTAGTATAGATCAAATAGGGGCCCCCAATCAGCCCCAGCATTTT